The clone carrying this T cell receptor beta chain has more than one count but fewer than ten. Its antigen is unknown. The data originate from a study of T cell repertoires in cytomegalovirus infection. Study as a whole: Matching HLA type, along with CMV infection, was indicated by public TCR beta signatures. Study observations and caveats: CMV-specific HLA-C-restricted TCR beta clonotypes dominated the ex vivo response.

MiXCR, applied by TCRdb to the reads, yields one record per CDR3 protein. The sample lists more than 150,000 distinct CDR3 sequences, approximately 19% occurring once. The sequencing sample was made of PBMCs. The clonotype comes from a human donor in good health (CMV status not recorded). Some clones in this sample may be carry-over from other donors' samples.

CDR3 sequence (DNA): TGTGCCAGCACCAGAGACGAACAGGGTTTTCCGAACTATGGCTACACCTTC. Translating it yields CASTRDEQGFPNYGYTF. This chain connects TRBV4-2 to TRBJ1-2; TRBD1 might be the D (6 bases). This CDR3 has 17 residues. Per the germline V gene, CDR1 is LGHNA and CDR2 is YNFKEQ. V lost 7 bases to trimming and J lost 2 bases, with 23 bases between them.